This T cell receptor (beta chain) comes out of a study of T cell responses to AZD1222 COVID-19 vaccine. The study's findings and limits: There were repertoire samples only from the period after the peak T cell response.

This clone was found a few times. Antigen unknown. Produced via immunoSEQ multiplex PCR; TCRdb's table is partial and in-frame only. The top ten hold around 2.8% of the sample, which has about 120,000 clones, about 91% seen once. CDR1 LGHNA and CDR2 YNFKEQ come from the germline V gene. V was shortened by 0 bases and J by 2 bases, with 11 bases between the two germline ends. The CDR3 extends over 16 amino acids. The sequences come from peripheral blood, collected on day 0 of AZD1222 vaccination. The chain carries TRBV4-2 and TRBJ2-1, with D maybe TRBD2 (6 bases). The clonotype originates from an adult in good health. CDR3 sequence reads: CASSQDGRTTYNEQFF. The CDR3, as DNA: TGTGCCAGCAGCCAAGATGGGCGGACTACCTACAATGAGCAGTTCTTC.